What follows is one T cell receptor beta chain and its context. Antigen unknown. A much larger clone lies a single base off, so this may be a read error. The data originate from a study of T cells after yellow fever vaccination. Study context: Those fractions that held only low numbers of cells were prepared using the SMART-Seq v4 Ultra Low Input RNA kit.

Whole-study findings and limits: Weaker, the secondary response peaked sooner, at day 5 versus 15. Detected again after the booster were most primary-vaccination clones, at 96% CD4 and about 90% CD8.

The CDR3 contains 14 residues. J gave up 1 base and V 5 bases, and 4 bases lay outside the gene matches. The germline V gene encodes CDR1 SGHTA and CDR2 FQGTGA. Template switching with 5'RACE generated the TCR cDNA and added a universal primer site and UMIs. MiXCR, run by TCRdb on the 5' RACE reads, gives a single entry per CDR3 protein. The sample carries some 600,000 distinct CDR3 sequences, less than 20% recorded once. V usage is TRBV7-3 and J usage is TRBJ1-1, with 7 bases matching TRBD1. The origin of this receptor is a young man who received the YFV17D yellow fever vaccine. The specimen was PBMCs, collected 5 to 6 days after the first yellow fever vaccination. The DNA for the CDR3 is TGTGCCAGCAGCGTGGGGACAGCGAACACTGAAGCTTTCTTT. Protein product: CASSVGTANTEAFF.